The 8 T cell receptor beta chains reported below all come from one sample, sequenced in a study of T cell repertoires in cytomegalovirus infection. MiXCR, applied by TCRdb to the reads, yields one record per CDR3 protein. The sample has 230,000 or so distinct CDR3 sequences; less than 50% are singletons. Their antigens are not known. Sequenced here: CD8+ T cells from cultured PBMCs, sampled from culture after CMV antigen stimulation. These receptor sequences come from a human donor in good health (CMV status not recorded). Some clones in this sample may be carry-over from other donors' samples.

The chain joins TRBV19 to TRBJ2-2; no firm D call. CDR1 is LNHDA, CDR2 SQIVND, per germline (reference sequence). V gave up 3 bases and J gave up 5 bases, with 10 bases separating them. The CDR3 spans 14 residues. CDR3 sequence (DNA): TGTGCCAGTAGTATTTCTGCCCTAACCGGGGAGCTGTTTTTT. It codes for CASSISALTGELFF.

Comment on this clonotype: The junction departs from germline at one end; a sequencing error may be responsible. The J gene is TRBJ2-1, the V gene TRBV7-2; 8 nucleotides line up with TRBD2. The CDR3 covers 13 residues. In germline, CDR1 is SGHTA, CDR2 FQGNSA. CDR3 in amino acids: CASSGPGLVPEDF. DNA of the CDR3: TGTGCCAGCAGCGGACCGGGACTAGTGCCTGAGGACTTC. Complete variable domain (other parts from reference TRBV7-2 and TRBJ2-1): GAGVSQSPSNKVTEKGKDVELRCDPISGHTALYWYRQSLGQGLEFLIYFQGNSAPDKSGLPSDRFSAERTGGSVSTLTIQRTQQEDSAVYLCASSGPGLVPEDFGPGTRLTVL.

This clonotype has at least ten counts. The chain carries TRBV29-1 and TRBJ2-5; the D call may be TRBD1 or TRBD2 (6 bases each). Germline values: CDR1 SQVTM, CDR2 ANQGSEA. The length of the CDR3 is 13 residues. Trimming took 5 bases from V and 5 from J, leaving 15 bases between them. For the CDR3, the DNA is TGCAGCGTTTCTGCTAGGGGGGCGGAGACCCAGTACTTC. Encoded protein: CSVSARGAETQYF.

The chain employs TRBV7-3 and TRBJ2-7; no reliable D call. Trimming removed 5 bases at V and 3 bases at J, with 17 bases between. This CDR3 region has 15 residues. Looked up from germline, CDR1 is SGHTA and CDR2 is FQGTGA. This CDR3 is CASSLTGPGDYEQYF. DNA for the CDR3: TGTGCCAGCAGCCTTACCGGGCCTGGCGACTACGAGCAGTACTTC.

V and J are TRBV7-6 and TRBJ2-1, with 7 bases that match TRBD2. Germline V lookup: CDR1 SGHVS, CDR2 FNYEAQ. With V trimmed by 4 bases and J by 7 bases, 13 bases remained unmatched. This CDR3 has 16 amino acids. CDR3: CASSWGRAGIRNEQFF. The CDR3 nucleotides read TGTGCCAGCAGCTGGGGGAGGGCAGGGATCAGGAATGAGCAGTTCTTC. Supplemented by reference TRBV7-6 and TRBJ2-1, the full variable domain reads GAGVSQSPRYKVTKRGQDVALRCDPISGHVSLYWYRQALGQGPEFLTYFNYEAQQDKSGLPNDRFSAERPEGSISTLTIQRTEQRDSAMYRCASSWGRAGIRNEQFFGPGTRLTVL.

Only a few counts were recorded for this clonotype. The junction departs from germline at one end; a sequencing error may be responsible. The chain couples TRBV7-7 to TRBJ2-2; D unclear. CDR3 size: 14 residues. Germline V lookup: CDR1 SSHAT, CDR2 FNYEAQ (reference sequence). In DNA, the CDR3 is TGTGCTAGCAGCTTAGCATTGAACGCCGGGGAGCTGTTTTTT. This sequence encodes CASSLALNAGELFF.

The V gene is TRBV27, the J gene TRBJ1-1; D gene ambiguous. This CDR3 spans 14 amino acids. Trimming stripped 7 bases from V and 0 bases from J, with 12 bases between. The germline CDR1 and CDR2 sequences are MNHEY and SMNVEV (reference sequence). The CDR3 here is CASKLSGLNTEAFF. Here the CDR3 DNA reads TGTGCCAGCAAATTATCCGGGCTGAACACTGAAGCTTTCTTT.

In this sample, this clonotype turned up a few times. This chain joins TRBV12-3 or TRBV12-4 and TRBJ2-1, with 9 bases aligning to TRBD1. The CDR3 length is 17 residues. V dropped 5 bases and J dropped 0; count of bases not matched to a gene: 8. This CDR3 is CASSQTRTGASYNEQFF. CDR3 DNA sequence: TGTGCCAGCAGTCAAACACGGACAGGGGCCTCCTACAATGAGCAGTTCTTC.